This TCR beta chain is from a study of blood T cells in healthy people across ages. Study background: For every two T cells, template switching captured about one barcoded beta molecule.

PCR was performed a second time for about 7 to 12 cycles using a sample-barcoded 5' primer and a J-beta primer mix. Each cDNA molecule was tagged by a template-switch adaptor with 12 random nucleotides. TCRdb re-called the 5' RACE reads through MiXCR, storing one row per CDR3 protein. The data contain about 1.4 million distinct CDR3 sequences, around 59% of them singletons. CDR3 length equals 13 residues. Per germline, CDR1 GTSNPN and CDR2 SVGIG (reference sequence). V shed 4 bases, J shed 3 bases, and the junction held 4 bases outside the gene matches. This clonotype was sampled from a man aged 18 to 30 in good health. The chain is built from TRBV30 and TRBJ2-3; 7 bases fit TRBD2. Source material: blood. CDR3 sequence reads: CAWNQAGTDTQYF. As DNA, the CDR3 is TGTGCCTGGAATCAAGCGGGAACAGATACGCAGTATTTT.